The rows below give T cell receptor beta chains drawn from one sample of a study of T cell responses to AZD1222 COVID-19 vaccine. Libraries were prepared by immunoSEQ multiplex PCR; TCRdb keeps only in-frame clonotypes and omits some of them. The sample has 90,000 to 120,000 clones; more than 85% are singletons. Sequenced material: peripheral blood, taken on day 0 of AZD1222 vaccination. These receptors were collected from an adult in good health. The CDR3 runs from the conserved cysteine through the conserved F or W. The D gene is left open where the match is weak. Some rows have no size entry. The others give once, few or many, or a class for an expanded clone.

TRBV25-1	.	TRBJ1-1	.	TGTGCCAGCAGTGAATGGGGGGGACACACTGAAGCTTTCTTT	CASSEWGGHTEAFF
TRBV18	.	TRBJ2-7	.	TGTGCCAGCTCACCGGGAACAGGTCGCGAGCAGTACTTC	CASSPGTGREQYF
TRBV20-1	.	TRBJ2-7	.	TGCAGTGCAATGACAAACTACGAGCAGTACTTC	CSAMTNYEQYF
TRBV7-2	.	TRBJ2-3	.	TGTGCCAGCAGCCGAGACCAGGGTACGCAGTATTTT	CASSRDQGTQYF
TRBV7-2	.	TRBJ1-3	.	TGTGCCAGCAGCTTCTCCGGGGGAAACACCATATATTTT	CASSFSGGNTIYF
TRBV19	TRBD1	TRBJ1-2	.	TGTGCCAGTAGTATCAAGATTAAGACAGGGGGGCCTACCCACTATGGCTACACCTTC	CASSIKIKTGGPTHYGYTF
TRBV6-2/TRBV6-3	.	TRBJ2-4	.	TGTGCCAGCAGTAGGACGCTTAACATTCAGTACTTC	CASSRTLNIQYF
TRBV7-9	.	TRBJ1-3	.	TGTGCCAGCAGCTTAGTGGTTGGAAACACCATATATTTT	CASSLVVGNTIYF
TRBV5-1	.	TRBJ2-3	.	TGCGCCAGCAGCTTGACAGATACGCAGTATTTT	CASSLTDTQYF
TRBV12-3/TRBV12-4	.	TRBJ2-3	.	TGTGCCAGCAGCCTTCTCCCAGATACGCAGTATTTT	CASSLLPDTQYF
TRBV2	.	TRBJ2-7	.	TGTGCCAGCAGCGCAGGATTGGAAATCTACGAGCAGTACTTC	CASSAGLEIYEQYF
TRBV28	.	TRBJ1-1	.	TGTGCCAGCAGTTACAGCACTGAAGCTTTCTTT	CASSYSTEAFF
TRBV2	.	TRBJ2-1	.	TGTGCCAGCAGTGTTGGTGGGGGATCCTACAATGAGCAGTTCTTC	CASSVGGGSYNEQFF
TRBV6-5	.	TRBJ1-1	.	TGTGCCAGCAGCCAGGCGTCCTGGGGGGACACTGAAGCTTTCTTT	CASSQASWGDTEAFF
TRBV19	TRBD2	TRBJ2-5	.	TGTGCCAGTAGCCCCATCGGGCGGGAGGGAGTAGGGGAGACCCAGTACTTC	CASSPIGREGVGETQYF
TRBV5-1	TRBD2	TRBJ2-1	few	TGCGCCAGCAGCTGGGAGGGCGGGAGTGGCGAGCAGTTCTTC	CASSWEGGSGEQFF
TRBV28	.	TRBJ1-1	.	TGTGCCAGCAGTTTATGGGGCCGACCGAAGGGTGAAGCTTTCTTT	CASSLWGRPKGEAFF
TRBV15	.	TRBJ1-6	.	TGTGCCACCAGCGGTAACAGGGATTCACCCCTCCACTTT	CATSGNRDSPLHF
TRBV25-1	.	TRBJ2-5	.	TGTGCCAGCAGTGACGATAGGGGTTCTGAGACCCAGTACTTC	CASSDDRGSETQYF
TRBV29-1	TRBD2	TRBJ2-1	.	TGCAGCGTTGCGCCAGGACTAGCGGGAGGTAATGAGCAGTTCTTC	CSVAPGLAGGNEQFF
TRBV7-2	TRBD2	TRBJ2-7	.	TGTGCCAGCAGCTCCCTCCCTGGACTAGCGGGAGCCTCGGGGCACGAGCAGTACTTC	CASSSLPGLAGASGHEQYF
TRBV18	TRBD1	TRBJ1-1	.	TGTGCCAGCTCCCAGGACAGGGGGGTAGCTTTCTTT	CASSQDRGVAFF
TRBV12-5	.	TRBJ2-3	.	TGTGCTAGTCTAGCGAGCACAGATACGCAGTATTTT	CASLASTDTQYF
TRBV10-2	TRBD1	TRBJ1-2	.	TGCGCCAGCAGTGTTGGACAGGGGGACTATGGCTACACCTTC	CASSVGQGDYGYTF
TRBV9	TRBD2	TRBJ2-5	.	TGTGCCAGCAGCCCAAGCGGGAGCTTGGGAGAGACCCAGTACTTC	CASSPSGSLGETQYF
TRBV7-2	.	TRBJ2-7	.	TGTGCCAGCAGCCCCGTAGCTACCAATACCTACGAGCAGTACTTC	CASSPVATNTYEQYF
TRBV5-5	.	TRBJ1-5	.	TGTGCCAGCAGCGGGGACGATTTTAGCAATCAGCCCCAGCATTTT	CASSGDDFSNQPQHF
TRBV25-1	TRBD1	TRBJ1-2	.	TGTGCCAGCAGTGATGACAGGGGGCCGGCGGATGGCTACACCTTC	CASSDDRGPADGYTF
TRBV7-2	TRBD2	TRBJ2-7	few	TGTGCCAGCAGCCTTAGGACTAGCGGGAGTTTCTACGAGCAGTACTTC	CASSLRTSGSFYEQYF
TRBV3-1/TRBV3-2	.	TRBJ2-7	once	TGTGCCAGCAGCCCTCTCGATGGGGGGCAAGAGCAGTACTTC	CASSPLDGGQEQYF
TRBV6-5	.	TRBJ2-3	.	TGTGCCAGCACGCCACAGACTAGCACAGATACGCAGTATTTT	CASTPQTSTDTQYF
TRBV7-8	TRBD2	TRBJ2-1	.	TGTGCCAGCAGCTCGGGACTAGCGTCCGGCCCCCGGGAGAATGAGCAGTTCTTC	CASSSGLASGPRENEQFF
TRBV20-1	TRBD2	TRBJ2-1	.	TGCAGTGCGATTAGCGGGGGGAAGCAGTTCTTC	CSAISGGKQFF
TRBV7-8	.	TRBJ1-2	.	TGTGCCAGCAGCTTAGTTGGGCAAGGCTACACCTTC	CASSLVGQGYTF
TRBV7-2	TRBD2	TRBJ2-3	.	TGTGCCAGCAGCATTACCGGTGGGGGGACTAGCGGGAGGGTAGATACGCAGTATTTT	CASSITGGGTSGRVDTQYF